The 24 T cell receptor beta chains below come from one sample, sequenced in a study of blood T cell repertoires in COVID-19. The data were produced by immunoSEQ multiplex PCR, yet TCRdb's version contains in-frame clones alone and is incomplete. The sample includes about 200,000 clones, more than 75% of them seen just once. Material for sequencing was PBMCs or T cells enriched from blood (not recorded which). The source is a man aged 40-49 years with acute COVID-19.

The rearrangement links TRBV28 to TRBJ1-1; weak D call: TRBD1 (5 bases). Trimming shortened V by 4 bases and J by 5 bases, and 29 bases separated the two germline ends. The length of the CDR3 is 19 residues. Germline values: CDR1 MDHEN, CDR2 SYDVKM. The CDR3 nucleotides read TGTGCCAGCAGTTCTCCCCCGGGGTGGAGCAGGGAGGCGGCGACTGAAGCTTTCTTT. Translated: CASSSPPGWSREAATEAFF. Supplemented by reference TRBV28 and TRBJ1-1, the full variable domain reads DVKVTQSSRYLVKRTGEKVFLECVQDMDHENMFWYRQDPGLGLRLIYFSYDVKMKEKGDIPEGYSVSREKKERFSLILESASTNQTSMYLCASSSPPGWSREAATEAFFGQGTRLTVV.

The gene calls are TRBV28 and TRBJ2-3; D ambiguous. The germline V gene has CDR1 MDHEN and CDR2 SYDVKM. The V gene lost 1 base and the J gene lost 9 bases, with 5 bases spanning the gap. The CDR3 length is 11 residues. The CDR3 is CASSLSMTQYF. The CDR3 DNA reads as TGTGCCAGCAGTTTATCCATGACGCAGTATTTT. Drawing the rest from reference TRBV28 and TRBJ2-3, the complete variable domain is DVKVTQSSRYLVKRTGEKVFLECVQDMDHENMFWYRQDPGLGLRLIYFSYDVKMKEKGDIPEGYSVSREKKERFSLILESASTNQTSMYLCASSLSMTQYFGPGTRLTVL.

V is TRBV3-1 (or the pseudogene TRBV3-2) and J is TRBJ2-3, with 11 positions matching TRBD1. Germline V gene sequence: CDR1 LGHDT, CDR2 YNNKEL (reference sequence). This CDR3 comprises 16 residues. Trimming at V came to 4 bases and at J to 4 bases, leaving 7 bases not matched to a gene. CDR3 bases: TGTGCCAGCAGCCCACGGACAGGGGGCGCGTCAGATACGCAGTATTTT. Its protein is CASSPRTGGASDTQYF.

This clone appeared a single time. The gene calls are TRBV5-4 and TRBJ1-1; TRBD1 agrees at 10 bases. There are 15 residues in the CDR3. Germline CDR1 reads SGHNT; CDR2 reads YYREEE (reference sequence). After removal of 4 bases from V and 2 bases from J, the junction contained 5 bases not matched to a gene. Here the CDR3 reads CASSPWDRGNTEAFF. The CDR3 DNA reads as TGTGCCAGCAGCCCCTGGGACAGGGGTAACACTGAAGCTTTCTTT. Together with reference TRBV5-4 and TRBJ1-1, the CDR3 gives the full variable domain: ETGVTQSPTHLIKTRGQQVTLRCSSQSGHNTVSWYQQALGQGPQFIFQYYREEENGRGNFPPRFSGLQFPNYSSELNVNALELDDSALYLCASSPWDRGNTEAFFGQGTRLTVV.

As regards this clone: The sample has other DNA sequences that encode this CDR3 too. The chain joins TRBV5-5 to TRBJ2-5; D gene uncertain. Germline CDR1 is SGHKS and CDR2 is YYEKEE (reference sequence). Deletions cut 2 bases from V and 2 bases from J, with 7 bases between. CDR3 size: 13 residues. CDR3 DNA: TGTGCCAGCAGCTTAGCTTCTCAAGAGACCCAGTACTTC. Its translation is CASSLASQETQYF.

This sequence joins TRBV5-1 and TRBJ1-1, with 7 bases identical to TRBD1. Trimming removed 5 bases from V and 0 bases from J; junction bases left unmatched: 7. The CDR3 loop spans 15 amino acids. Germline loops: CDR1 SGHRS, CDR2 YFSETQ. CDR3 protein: CASSSQGDMNTEAFF. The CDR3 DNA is TGCGCCAGCAGTAGCCAGGGGGACATGAACACTGAAGCTTTCTTT.

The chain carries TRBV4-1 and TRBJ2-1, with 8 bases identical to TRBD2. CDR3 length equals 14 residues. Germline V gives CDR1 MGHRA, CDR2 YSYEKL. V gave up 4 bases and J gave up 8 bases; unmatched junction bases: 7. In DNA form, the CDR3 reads TGCGCCAGCAGCCCGGGACTAGGTTGGGATGAGCAGTTCTTC. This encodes CASSPGLGWDEQFF.

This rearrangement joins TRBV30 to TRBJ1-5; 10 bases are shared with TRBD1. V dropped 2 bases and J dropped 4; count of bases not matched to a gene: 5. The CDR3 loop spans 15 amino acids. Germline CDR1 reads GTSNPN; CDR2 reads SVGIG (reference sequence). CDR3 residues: CAWSPGTGVNQPQHF. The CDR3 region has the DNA TGTGCCTGGAGTCCGGGGACAGGGGTAAATCAGCCCCAGCATTTT.

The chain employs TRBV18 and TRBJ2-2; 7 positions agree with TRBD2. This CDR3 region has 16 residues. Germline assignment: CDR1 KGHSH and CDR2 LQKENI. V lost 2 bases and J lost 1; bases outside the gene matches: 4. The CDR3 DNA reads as TGTGCCAGCTCACCAGGAATAGCGGGGAACACCGGGGAGCTGTTTTTT. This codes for CASSPGIAGNTGELFF.

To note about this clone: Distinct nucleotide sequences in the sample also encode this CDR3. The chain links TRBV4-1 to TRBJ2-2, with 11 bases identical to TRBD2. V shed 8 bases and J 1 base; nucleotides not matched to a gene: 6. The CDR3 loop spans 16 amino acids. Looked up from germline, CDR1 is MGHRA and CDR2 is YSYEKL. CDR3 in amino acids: CASSPLAGGNTGELFF. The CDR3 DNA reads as TGCGCCAGCTCTCCCCTAGCGGGAGGGAACACCGGGGAGCTGTTTTTT.

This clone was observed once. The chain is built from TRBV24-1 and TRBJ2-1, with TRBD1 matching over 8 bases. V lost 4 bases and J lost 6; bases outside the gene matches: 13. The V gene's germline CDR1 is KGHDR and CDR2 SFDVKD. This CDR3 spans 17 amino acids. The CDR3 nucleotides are TGTGCCACCAGTGACGCGGGCCATGGACAGGGCTCCAATGAGCAGTTCTTC. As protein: CATSDAGHGQGSNEQFF.

CDR3 amino acids: CASSPRTGANYGYTF. CDR3 coding DNA: TGTGCCAGCAGTCCCCGGACAGGGGCTAACTATGGCTACACCTTC. The rearrangement joins TRBV27 to TRBJ1-2; the match to TRBD1 covers 9 bases. With V trimmed by 5 bases and J by 0 bases, 4 bases remained unmatched. CDR1 MNHEY and CDR2 SMNVEV come from the germline V gene (reference sequence). CDR3 length equals 15 residues.

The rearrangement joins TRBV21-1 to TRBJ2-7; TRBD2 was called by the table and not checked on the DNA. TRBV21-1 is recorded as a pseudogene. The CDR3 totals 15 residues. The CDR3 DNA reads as TGTGCCAGCAGCAAAGTAAGTCAGGACTTCGGTGAGCAGTACTTC. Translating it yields CASSKVSQDFGEQYF.

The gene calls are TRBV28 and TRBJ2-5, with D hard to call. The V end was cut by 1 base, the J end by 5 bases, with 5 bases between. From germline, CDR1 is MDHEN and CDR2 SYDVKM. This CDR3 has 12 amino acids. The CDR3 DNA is TGTGCCAGCAGTTTATACTCGGAGACCCAGTACTTC. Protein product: CASSLYSETQYF.

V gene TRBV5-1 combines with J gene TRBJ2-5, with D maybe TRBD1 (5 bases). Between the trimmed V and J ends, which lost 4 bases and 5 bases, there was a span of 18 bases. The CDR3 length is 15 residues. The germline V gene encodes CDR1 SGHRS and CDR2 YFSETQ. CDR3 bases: TGCGCCAGCAGCGGGGCAGGGCAGGGCTGGGAGACCCAGTACTTC. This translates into CASSGAGQGWETQYF.

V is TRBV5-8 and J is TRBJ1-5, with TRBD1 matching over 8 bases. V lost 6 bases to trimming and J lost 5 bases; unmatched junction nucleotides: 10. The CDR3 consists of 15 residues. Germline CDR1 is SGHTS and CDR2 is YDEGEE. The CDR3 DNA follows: TGTGCCAGCACCACAGGGGGTGGAGGGCATCAGCCCCAGCATTTT. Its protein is CASTTGGGGHQPQHF.

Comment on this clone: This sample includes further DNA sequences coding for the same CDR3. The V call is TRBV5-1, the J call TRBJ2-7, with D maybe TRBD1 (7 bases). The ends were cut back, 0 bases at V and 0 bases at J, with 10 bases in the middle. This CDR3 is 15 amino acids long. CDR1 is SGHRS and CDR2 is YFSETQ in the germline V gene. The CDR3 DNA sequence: TGCGCCAGCAGCTTGGCAGGGGGGAGCTCCTACGAGCAGTACTTC. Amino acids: CASSLAGGSSYEQYF.

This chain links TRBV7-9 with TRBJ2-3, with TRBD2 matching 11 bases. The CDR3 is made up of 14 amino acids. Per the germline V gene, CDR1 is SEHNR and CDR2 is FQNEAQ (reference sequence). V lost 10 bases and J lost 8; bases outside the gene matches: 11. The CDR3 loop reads CANDYGLAGFTQYF. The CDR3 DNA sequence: TGTGCCAACGATTACGGACTAGCGGGTTTTACGCAGTATTTT.

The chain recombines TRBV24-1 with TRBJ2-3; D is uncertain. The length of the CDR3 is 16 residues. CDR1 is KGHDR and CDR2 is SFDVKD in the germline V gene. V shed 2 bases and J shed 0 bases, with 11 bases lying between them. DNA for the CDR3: TGTGCCACCAGTGATTCTCGGCGGTCTAGCACAGATACGCAGTATTTT. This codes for CATSDSRRSSTDTQYF.

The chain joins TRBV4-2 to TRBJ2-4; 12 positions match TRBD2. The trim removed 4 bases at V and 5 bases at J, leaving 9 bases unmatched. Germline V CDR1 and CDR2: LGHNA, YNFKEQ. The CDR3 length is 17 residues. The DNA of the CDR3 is TGTGCCAGCAGCCCCCTAGCGGGAGGGCCTTCTGAAAACATTCAGTACTTC. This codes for CASSPLAGGPSENIQYF.

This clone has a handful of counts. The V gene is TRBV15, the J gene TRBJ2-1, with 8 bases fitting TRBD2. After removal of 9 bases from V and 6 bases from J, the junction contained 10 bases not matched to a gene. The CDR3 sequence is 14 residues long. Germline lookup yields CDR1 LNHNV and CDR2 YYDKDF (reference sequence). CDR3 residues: CATAGTRSGNEQFF. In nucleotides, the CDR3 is TGTGCCACGGCCGGGACTAGGAGCGGCAATGAGCAGTTCTTC.

The CDR3 sequence is CATSRSGSFSYEQYF. The CDR3 region has the DNA TGTGCCACCAGCAGAAGCGGGAGCTTCTCCTACGAGCAGTACTTC. V usage is TRBV15 and J usage is TRBJ2-7; 8 nucleotides align to TRBD2. This CDR3 contains 15 residues. From germline, CDR1 is LNHNV and CDR2 YYDKDF (reference sequence). With V trimmed by 2 bases and J by 0 bases, 3 bases remained unmatched.

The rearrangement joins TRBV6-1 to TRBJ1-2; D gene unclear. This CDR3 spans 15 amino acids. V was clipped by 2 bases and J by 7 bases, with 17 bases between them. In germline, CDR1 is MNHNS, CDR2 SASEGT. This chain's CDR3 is CASSEFGDLKGGYTF. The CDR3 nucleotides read TGTGCCAGCAGTGAATTCGGGGATCTCAAGGGTGGCTACACCTTC.

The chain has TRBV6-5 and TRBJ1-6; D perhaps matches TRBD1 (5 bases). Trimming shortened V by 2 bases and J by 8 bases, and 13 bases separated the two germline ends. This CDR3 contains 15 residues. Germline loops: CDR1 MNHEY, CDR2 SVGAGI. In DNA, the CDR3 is TGTGCCAGCAGTTACAGGCAGGGTACGGATTCACCCCTCCACTTT. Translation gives CASSYRQGTDSPLHF.